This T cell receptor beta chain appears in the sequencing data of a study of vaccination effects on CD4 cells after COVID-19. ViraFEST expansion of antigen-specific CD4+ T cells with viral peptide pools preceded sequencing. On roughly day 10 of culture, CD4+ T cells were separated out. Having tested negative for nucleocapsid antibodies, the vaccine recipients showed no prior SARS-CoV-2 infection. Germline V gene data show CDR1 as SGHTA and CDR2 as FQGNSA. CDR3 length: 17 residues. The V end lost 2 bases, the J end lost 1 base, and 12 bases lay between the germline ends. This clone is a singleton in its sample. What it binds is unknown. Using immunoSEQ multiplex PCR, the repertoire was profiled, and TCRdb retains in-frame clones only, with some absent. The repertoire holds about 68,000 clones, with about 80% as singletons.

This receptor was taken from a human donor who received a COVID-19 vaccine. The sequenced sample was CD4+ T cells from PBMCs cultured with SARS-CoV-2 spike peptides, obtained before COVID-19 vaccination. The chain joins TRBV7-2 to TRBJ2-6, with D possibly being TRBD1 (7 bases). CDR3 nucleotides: TGTGCCAGCAGCTTATGGAGGGGGCAGTCTGGGGCCAACGTCCTGACTTTC. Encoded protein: CASSLWRGQSGANVLTF.